A single T cell receptor (beta chain) is shown here with its context. No antigen is known for it. This sample stems from a study of blood T cells in healthy people across ages. All donors came from Russia, were Caucasian and healthy, and spanned ages 6 to 90. Each sample provided at least 6 micrograms of extracted total RNA. A sample-barcoded 5' primer and a J-beta primer mix were used in a second PCR of roughly 7 to 11 cycles. Each CDR3 protein gets one entry after TCRdb re-called the 5' RACE reads with MiXCR. The repertoire has about 900,000 distinct CDR3 sequences, about 48% of them found once; the top ten carry over 10%. The CDR3 spans 16 residues. V was clipped by 3 bases and J by 9 bases; unmatched bases: 13. Germline V gene data show CDR1 as SGDLS and CDR2 as YYNGEE. Findings of the study overall: Correlation between TCR beta diversity and naive T cell percentage was strong. TCR beta diversity, measured per million T cells, fell in a roughly linear way with age.

Sequences were obtained from blood. This rearrangement joins TRBV9 to TRBJ2-1, with 9 bases identical to TRBD2. The sequence derives from a man aged 30 to 45 in good health. The CDR3 region is CASSAALGRGGGEQFF. In nucleotides, the CDR3 is TGTGCCAGCAGCGCTGCTTTAGGGCGGGGGGGCGGTGAGCAGTTCTTC. The variable domain in full, with the rest retrieved from reference TRBV9 and TRBJ2-1, is DSGVTQTPKHLITATGQRVTLRCSPRSGDLSVYWYQQSLDQGLQFLIQYYNGEERAKGNILERFSAQQFPDLHSELNLSSLELGDSALYFCASSAALGRGGGEQFFGPGTRLTVL.